This T cell receptor beta chain was recorded in a study of T-cell reconstitution after alpha-beta-depleted transplantation in children. Preparation of the TCRbeta library was carried out with unique molecular identifiers. Each CDR3 protein is one row after TCRdb ran MiXCR on the PCR reads. The sample records approximately 350,000 distinct CDR3 sequences, roughly 15% being singletons. Findings and caveats of the study: By about two months after transplant, alpha-beta T cells reportedly arose from several hundred graft clones that had expanded. The main origin of T-cell counts and diversity one year after transplant was newly produced T cells. Surviving recipient T cells and thymic progenitors underlay high day-60 TCRbeta diversity in some patients.

The CDR3 has 13 amino acids. V was clipped by 5 bases and J by 3 bases; unmatched bases: 2. Germline CDR1 ENHRY, CDR2 SYGVKD. Regarding this clonotype: Its antigen is not known.

The chain employs TRBV10-3 and TRBJ1-2; 8 bases are shared with TRBD1. The sequencing here drew on PBMCs, mostly from graft donor cells, taken 360 days after TCRalphabeta/CD19-depleted stem cell transplant. The receptor comes from a male patient aged 2 to 10 who had a stem cell transplant for acute lymphoblastic leukemia, so the T cells may come from the graft donor. This chain's CDR3 is CAISPDRDYGYTF. CDR3 nucleotides: TGTGCCATCAGTCCGGACAGGGACTATGGCTACACCTTC.